This TCR beta chain was found in a study of OX40 agonist ivuxolimab in advanced cancers. Points on this clone: Its specificity is not known.

Profiled with immunoSEQ multiplex PCR; TCRdb holds only in-frame clones, not every one. Of 65,000 to 75,000 clones in the sample, about 91% were seen once. Study-wide points: Average numbers of expanded clones were greater in CD8+ T cells than in CD4+.

The ends were cut back, 4 bases at V and 3 bases at J, with 13 bases in the middle. CDR1 and CDR2 (germline): SGHKS, YYEKEE (reference sequence). The CDR3 length is 15 residues. This clonotype originated in an adult with an advanced solid tumor such as melanoma, head and neck, liver or kidney cancer. The sequencing here drew on CD4+ or CD8+ T cells sorted from blood, taken in a trial of the OX40 agonist ivuxolimab. The chain has TRBV5-5 and TRBJ1-4; weak D call: TRBD1 (6 bases). The CDR3 spells CASSPGDGSNEKLFF. Here the CDR3 DNA reads TGTGCCAGCAGCCCAGGGGACGGATCTAATGAAAAACTGTTTTTT.